This T cell receptor (beta chain) was sequenced for a study of graft-versus-host responses after intestinal transplantation. The overall study: Recipients got multivisceral, liver-intestinal, or isolated intestinal transplants.

The assay was immunoSEQ multiplex PCR, and TCRdb's table has in-frame clones only and misses some. The sample includes over 75,000 clones, 88% of them seen just once. General study results and limits: Some patients had graft-donor T cell macrochimerism. In their allografts, the ratios of graft-versus-host to host-versus-graft T cell clones were high. Early post-transplant HvG declines showed an association with peak circulating GvH clone levels. Some GvH clones appeared in ileal mucosa or blood before recipient bone marrow.

As concerns this clone: As yet, its antigen is unknown.

The input for sequencing was unstimulated CD4+ T cells sorted from spleen or lymph node cells, taken before transplant. This sequence was found in a human donor who was the organ donor for an intestinal transplant.

CDR3 residues: CASSLSGWDTQYF. The CDR3 bases are TGTGCCAGCAGCTTATCGGGGTGGGATACGCAGTATTTT. This chain joins TRBV7-2 and TRBJ2-3; a weak D match, TRBD2 (5 bases). The CDR3 contains 13 residues. Germline V gene sequence: CDR1 SGHTA, CDR2 FQGNSA. V was shortened by 2 bases and J by 6 bases, with 9 bases between the two germline ends.